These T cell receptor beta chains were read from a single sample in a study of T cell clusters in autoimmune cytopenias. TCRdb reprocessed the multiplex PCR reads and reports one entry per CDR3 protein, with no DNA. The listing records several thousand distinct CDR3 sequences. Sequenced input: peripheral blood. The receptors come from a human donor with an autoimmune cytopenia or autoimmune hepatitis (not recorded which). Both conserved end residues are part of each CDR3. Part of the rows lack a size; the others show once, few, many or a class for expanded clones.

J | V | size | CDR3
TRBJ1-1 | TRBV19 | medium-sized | CASRDRVNTEAFF
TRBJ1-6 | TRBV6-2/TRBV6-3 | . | CASSPTGEYNSPLHF
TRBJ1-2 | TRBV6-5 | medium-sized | CASSYGQGGGYTF
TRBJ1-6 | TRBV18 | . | CASSRAVGDNSPLHF
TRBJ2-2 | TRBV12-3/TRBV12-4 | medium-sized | CASSLIAAAGTGELFF
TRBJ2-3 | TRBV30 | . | CAWGGGTSADTQYF
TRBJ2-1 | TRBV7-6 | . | CASSLTAAGDEQFF
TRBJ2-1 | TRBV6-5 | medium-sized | CASSYSPGLANEQFF
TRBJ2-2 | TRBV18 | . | CASSPPGGFANTGELFF
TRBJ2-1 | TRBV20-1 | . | CSAPIGNEQFF
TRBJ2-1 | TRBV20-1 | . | CSARGAAGFGGNEQFF
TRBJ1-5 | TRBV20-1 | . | CSARGTGGRQPQHF
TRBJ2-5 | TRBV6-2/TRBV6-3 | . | CASSYSTGVKETQYF
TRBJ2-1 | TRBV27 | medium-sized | CASSPGLAPYNEQFF
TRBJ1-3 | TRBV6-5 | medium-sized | CASSYGVHSGNTIYF
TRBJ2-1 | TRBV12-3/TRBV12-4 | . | CASSFSVESNYNEQFF